The 9 T cell receptor beta chains reported below all come from one sample, sequenced in a study of blood T cells in healthy people across ages. Together with a sample-barcoded 5' primer, a J-beta primer mix was included in a second PCR lasting roughly 6 to 12 cycles. Each CDR3 protein gets one entry after TCRdb re-called the 5' RACE reads with MiXCR. The profile shows about 500,000 distinct CDR3 sequences, approximately 25% of them singletons. This sample was also put to use in a study of T cells of mothers and their children.

The sequenced material came from blood. These receptors were collected from a boy between 10 and 17 years old in good health.

Only one count was recorded for this clonotype. The chain links TRBV24-1 to TRBJ1-3; D ambiguous. Trimming removed 10 bases at V and 0 bases at J, with 12 bases between. From germline, CDR1 is KGHDR and CDR2 SFDVKD. The CDR3 has 14 amino acids. The CDR3 DNA reads TGTGCCACATTGGAATTTCTCTCTGGAAACACCATATATTTT. Its translation: CATLEFLSGNTIYF.

This clonotype has just a few counts. V usage is TRBV27 and J usage is TRBJ1-4; possibly TRBD1 for D (5 bases). Germline V lookup: CDR1 MNHEY, CDR2 SMNVEV (reference sequence). This CDR3 is built from 14 residues. The germline V and J ends were trimmed by 0 bases and 8 bases, with 10 bases remaining between them. CDR3 bases: TGTGCCAGCAGTTTATCATCGGGGCGGGAAAAACTGTTTTTT. As protein: CASSLSSGREKLFF.

The gene calls are TRBV21-1 and TRBJ1-3. TRBV21-1 is designated a pseudogene. The CDR3 has 14 residues. This CDR3 is CASSAVLGGNTIYF. In nucleotides, the CDR3 is TGTGCCAGCAGCGCGGTCCTTGGAGGAAACACCATATATTTT.

This clonotype was observed a few times. The rearrangement joins TRBV7-2 to TRBJ2-2; the D is unclear. V was clipped by 10 bases and J by 3 bases, with 21 bases between them. The CDR3 has 16 amino acids. The germline gives CDR1 SGHTA, CDR2 FQGNSA. CDR3 amino acids: CATTSKRRTYTGELFF. The CDR3 DNA reads as TGTGCCACCACCTCAAAAAGGCGGACCTACACCGGGGAGCTGTTTTTT.

This clonotype was seen only a few times. The chain combines TRBV15 with TRBJ2-7; the match to TRBD2 covers 10 bases. CDR3 size: 18 residues. Losses at the gene ends were 6 bases for V and 3 bases for J; bases not matched to a gene: 17. The germline gives CDR1 LNHNV, CDR2 YYDKDF (reference sequence). The DNA for the CDR3 is TGTGCCACCAGTCGTCAAGTATCGACTAGCGGGTGGAACTACGAGCAGTACTTC. It codes for CATSRQVSTSGWNYEQYF.

This clonotype has a handful of counts. The junction departs from germline at one end; a sequencing error may be responsible. The rearrangement links TRBV7-8 to TRBJ2-1; 11 bases fit TRBD2. Germline CDR1 and CDR2: SGHVS and FQNEAQ. CDR3 size: 15 residues. The CDR3 region is CANSSTGTSGNEQFF. CDR3 nucleotide sequence: TGTGCCAACAGCTCTACCGGGACTAGCGGCAATGAGCAGTTCTTC. The whole variable domain, remainder taken from reference TRBV7-8 and TRBJ2-1, is GAGVSQSPRYKVAKRGQDVALRCDPISGHVSLFWYQQALGQGPEFLTYFQNEAQLDKSGLPSDRFFAERPEGSVSTLKIQRTQQEDSAVYLCANSSTGTSGNEQFFGPGTRLTVL.

The genes are TRBV7-9 and TRBJ2-3; TRBD1 matches at 8 bases. The germline V gene has CDR1 SEHNR and CDR2 FQNEAQ (reference sequence). The CDR3 totals 12 residues. Losses at the gene ends were 7 bases for V and 3 bases for J; bases not matched to a gene: 0. The CDR3 bases are TGTGCCAGCAACAGGGGGACAGATACGCAGTATTTT. It encodes CASNRGTDTQYF.

A remark on this clonotype: A junction end diverges from the germline sequence, so it may reflect a read error. CDR3 bases: TGTGCCAGCAGCTTAGCGGGGGGCGCCGGGGAGCTGCTTTTT. It codes for CASSLAGGAGELLF. The chain carries TRBV7-2 and TRBJ2-2, with D tentatively TRBD1 or TRBD2 (6 bases each). The CDR3 has 14 amino acids. Germline assignment: CDR1 SGHTA and CDR2 FQGNSA.

This clonotype was seen only a few times. The chain joins TRBV7-2 to TRBJ2-3; TRBD2 matches 10 bases. The CDR3 contains 15 residues. V gave up 5 bases and J gave up 1 base; unmatched junction bases: 3. Germline V gives CDR1 SGHTA, CDR2 FQGNSA. CDR3 bases: TGTGCCAGCAGCGAGACTAGCGGGCGCACAGATACGCAGTATTTT. Translation: CASSETSGRTDTQYF.